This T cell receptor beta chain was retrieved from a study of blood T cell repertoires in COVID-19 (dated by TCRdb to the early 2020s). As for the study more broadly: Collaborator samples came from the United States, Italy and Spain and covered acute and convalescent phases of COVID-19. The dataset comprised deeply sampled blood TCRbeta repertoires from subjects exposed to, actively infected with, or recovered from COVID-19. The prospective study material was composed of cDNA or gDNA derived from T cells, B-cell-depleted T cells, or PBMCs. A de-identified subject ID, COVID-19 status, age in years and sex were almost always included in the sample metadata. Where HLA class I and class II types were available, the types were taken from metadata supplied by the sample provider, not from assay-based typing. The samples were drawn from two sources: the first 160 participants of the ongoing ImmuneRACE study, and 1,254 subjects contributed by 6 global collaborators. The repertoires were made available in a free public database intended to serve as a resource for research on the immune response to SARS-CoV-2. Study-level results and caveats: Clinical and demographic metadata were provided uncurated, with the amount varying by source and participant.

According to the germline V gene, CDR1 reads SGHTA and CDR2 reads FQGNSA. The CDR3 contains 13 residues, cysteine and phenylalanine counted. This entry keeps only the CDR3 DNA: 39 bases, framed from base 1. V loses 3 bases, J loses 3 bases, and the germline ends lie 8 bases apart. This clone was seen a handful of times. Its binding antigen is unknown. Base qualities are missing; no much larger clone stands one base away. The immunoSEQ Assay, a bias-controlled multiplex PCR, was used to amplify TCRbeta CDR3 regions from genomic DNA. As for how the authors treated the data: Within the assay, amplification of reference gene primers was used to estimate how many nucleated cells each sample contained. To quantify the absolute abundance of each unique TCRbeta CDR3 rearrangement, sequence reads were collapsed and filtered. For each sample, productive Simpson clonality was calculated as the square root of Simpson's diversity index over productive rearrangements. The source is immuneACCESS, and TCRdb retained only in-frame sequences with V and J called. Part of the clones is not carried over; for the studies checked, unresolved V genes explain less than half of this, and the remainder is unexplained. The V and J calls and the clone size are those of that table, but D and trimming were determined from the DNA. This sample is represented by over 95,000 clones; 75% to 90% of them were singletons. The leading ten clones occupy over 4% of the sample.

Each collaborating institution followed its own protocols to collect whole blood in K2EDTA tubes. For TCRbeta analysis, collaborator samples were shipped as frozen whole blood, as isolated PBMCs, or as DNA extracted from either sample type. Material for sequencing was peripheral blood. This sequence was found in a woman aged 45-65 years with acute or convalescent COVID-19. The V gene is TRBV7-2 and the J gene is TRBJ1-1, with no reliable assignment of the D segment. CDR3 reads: CASSFVGDTEAFF. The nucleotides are TGTGCCAGCAGCTTTGTCGGGGACACTGAAGCTTTCTTT.